The clone carrying this T cell receptor beta chain appeared many times. From RNA, the CDR3 regions of TCR beta chains were amplified and sequenced. HTBI-primed first-round RT-PCR preceded second-round multiplex PCR. MiXCR, run by TCRdb on the multiplex PCR reads, gives a single entry per CDR3 protein. This table has over a million distinct CDR3 sequences, 35% to 40% appearing once. These data belong to a study of Graves' ophthalmopathy and Graves' hyperthyroidism. The J segment lost 5 bases and the V segment lost 4 bases, leaving 15 bases of the junction unmatched. CDR3 length: 17 residues. CDR1 is SGDLS and CDR2 is YYNGEE in the germline V gene.

The clonotype originates from an adult man with Graves' hyperthyroidism. This rearrangement joins TRBV9 to TRBJ2-7; 10 nucleotides align to TRBD1. The sequenced sample was peripheral blood or thyroid tissue (not recorded which). CDR3 DNA: TGTGCCAGCAGCTCCGAAAGATCGGGACAGGGGAAACACGAGCAGTACTTC. It translates to CASSSERSGQGKHEQYF.